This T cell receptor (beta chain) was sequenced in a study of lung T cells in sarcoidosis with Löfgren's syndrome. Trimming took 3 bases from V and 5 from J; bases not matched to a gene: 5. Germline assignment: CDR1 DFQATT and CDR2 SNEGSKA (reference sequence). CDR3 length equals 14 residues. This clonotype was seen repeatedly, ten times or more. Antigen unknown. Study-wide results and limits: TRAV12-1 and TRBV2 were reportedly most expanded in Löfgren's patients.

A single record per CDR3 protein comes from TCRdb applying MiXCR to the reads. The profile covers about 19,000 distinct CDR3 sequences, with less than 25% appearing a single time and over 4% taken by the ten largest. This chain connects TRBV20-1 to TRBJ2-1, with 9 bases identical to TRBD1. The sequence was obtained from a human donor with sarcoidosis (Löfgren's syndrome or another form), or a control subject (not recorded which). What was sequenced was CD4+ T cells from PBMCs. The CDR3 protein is CSARGTGKDNEQFF. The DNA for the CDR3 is TGCAGTGCTAGGGGGACAGGGAAGGACAATGAGCAGTTCTTC.